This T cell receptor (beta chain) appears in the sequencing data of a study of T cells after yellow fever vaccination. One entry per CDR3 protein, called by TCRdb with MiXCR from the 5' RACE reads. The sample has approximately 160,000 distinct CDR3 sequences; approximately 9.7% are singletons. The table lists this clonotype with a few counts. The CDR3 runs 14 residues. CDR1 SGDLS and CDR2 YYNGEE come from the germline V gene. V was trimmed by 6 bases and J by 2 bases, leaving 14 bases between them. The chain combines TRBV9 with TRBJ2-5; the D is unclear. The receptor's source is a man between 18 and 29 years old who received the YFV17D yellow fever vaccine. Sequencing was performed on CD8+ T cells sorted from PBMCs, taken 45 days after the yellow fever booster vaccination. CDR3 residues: CASNPGWEQETQYF. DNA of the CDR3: TGTGCCAGCAACCCCGGCTGGGAACAAGAGACCCAGTACTTC.